Here is one TCR beta chain with its context. Germline loops: CDR1 MNHNY, CDR2 SVGAGI (reference sequence). The CDR3 has 14 residues. J lost 3 bases, V lost 6 bases, and 6 bases had no gene match. This sample was taken from a study of blood T cell repertoires in COVID-19. For the study at large: The United States, Italy and Spain provided the acute and convalescent COVID-19 samples.

As handled by the study authors: Estimation of nucleated cell counts relied on the amplification of reference gene primers. The assay was immunoSEQ multiplex PCR, and TCRdb's table has in-frame clones only and misses some. The V and J calls and clone size were taken over from that table, and D and trimming were inferred from the DNA. Seen here are some 140,000 clones, around 78% observed once, and the top ten hold approximately 11%. The rearrangement uses TRBV6-6 and TRBJ2-7; 9 positions match TRBD1. Sequencing was carried out using peripheral blood. The sequence was collected from a human donor in a cohort sampled during active COVID-19. Written as DNA, the CDR3 is TGTGCCAGCAGGCTCGGGACAGGGATCTACGAGCAGTACTTC. Translated: CASRLGTGIYEQYF.